This T cell receptor (beta chain) was identified during a study of blood T cell repertoires in COVID-19. There are a few counts of this clone. Germline values: CDR1 MDHEN, CDR2 SYDVKM. J gave up 3 bases and V 4 bases, and 6 bases lay outside the gene matches. The CDR3 runs 15 residues. In the source study's methods: The authors estimated nucleated cell counts from reference gene primer amplification. Assay used: immunoSEQ multiplex PCR; TCRdb lists only in-frame clones, some missing. The DNA was the basis for D and trimming; V, J and clone size are from that table. The sample lists about 190,000 clones; roughly 80% were seen once.

This chain uses TRBV28 with TRBJ2-3, with 8 bases lining up with TRBD2. The specimen sequenced was peripheral blood. The TCR sequence derives from a woman in her forties or fifties with acute or convalescent COVID-19. CDR3 coding DNA: TGTGCCAGCAGTTCCGCGGGGGGCCGGACAGATACGCAGTATTTT. The encoded protein is CASSSAGGRTDTQYF.